The entry that follows covers one T cell receptor beta chain sequence. Its specificity is not known. This specimen belongs to a study of OX40 agonist ivuxolimab in advanced cancers. The overall study: Three dose-escalation patients had partial responses: one with hepatocellular carcinoma and two with cutaneous melanoma.

The method was immunoSEQ multiplex PCR; TCRdb's version includes in-frame clones alone and lacks a portion of them. The data contain tens of thousands of clones, 80% to 90% of them seen just once; the ten biggest clones take up around 7%. CDR3 length equals 15 residues. CDR1 and CDR2 from the germline V gene are KGHSH and LQKENI. Trimming pared 6 bases from V and 0 bases from J, leaving 13 bases between. Whole-study results and caveats: Part of the nonresponder group also had normalized T-cell clonal expansion that was low. CD4+ T cells averaged fewer expanded clones than CD8+ T cells.

This chain connects TRBV18 to TRBJ2-3; D not certain. The source is an adult with an advanced solid tumor such as melanoma, head and neck, liver or kidney cancer. This material consisted of CD4+ or CD8+ T cells sorted from blood, taken in a trial of the OX40 agonist ivuxolimab. CDR3 DNA sequence: TGTGCCAGCTCCACGCGAGTGGGTAGCACAGATACGCAGTATTTT. This translates into CASSTRVGSTDTQYF.